This T cell receptor (beta chain) is from a study of radiotherapy plus CTLA-4 blockade in lung cancer. Findings of the study overall: Together with interferon-beta, which increased in serum after radiation, early dynamic changes in blood T cell clones were reportedly the best predictors of response.

The data were produced by immunoSEQ multiplex PCR, yet TCRdb's version contains in-frame clones alone and is incomplete. The table records around 82,000 clones, approximately 80% of them present only once. Points on this clone: Its antigen is unknown.

Trimming shortened V by 1 base and J by 5 bases, and 24 bases separated the two germline ends. CDR1 and CDR2 (germline): SGHVS, FQNEAQ. There are 19 residues in the CDR3. V gene TRBV7-8 combines with J gene TRBJ2-1; D perhaps matches TRBD2 (6 bases). The sample was peripheral blood, taken from a patient treated with radiotherapy plus ipilimumab. This TCR derives from a human donor with non-small cell lung cancer who had stable disease on radiotherapy plus ipilimumab. The CDR3, as DNA: TGTGCCAGCAGCTTAGATTTTGGGCCCGGAGGGCTAGCAAACAATGAGCAGTTCTTC. This codes for CASSLDFGPGGLANNEQFF.